The rows below give T cell receptor beta chains drawn from one sample of a study of cytomegalovirus exposure and HLA in healthy donors. Profiled with immunoSEQ multiplex PCR; TCRdb holds only in-frame clones, not every one. The repertoire holds approximately 150,000 clones, with 70% to 90% as singletons. The sample consisted of PBMCs. Receptors were obtained from a man aged 25 to 40 in good health and CMV-seropositive. The conserved cysteine and the conserved F or W are not part of the CDR3 here.

v_call: TRBV28; j_call: TRBJ1-2; cdr3_aa: ASGSGTDYGYT
v_call: TRBV7-2; j_call: TRBJ2-6; cdr3_aa: ASSLRPAGGYSGANVLT
v_call: TRBV11-3; j_call: TRBJ1-2; cdr3_aa: ASSLGPLNYGYT
v_call: TRBV5-1; j_call: TRBJ2-3; cdr3_aa: ASSSGLAGPFTDTQY
v_call: TRBV9; j_call: TRBJ2-3; cdr3_aa: ASSVDPGNTQY
v_call: TRBV5-4; j_call: TRBJ2-3; cdr3_aa: ASSFPFTDTQY
v_call: TRBV5-1; j_call: TRBJ2-2; cdr3_aa: ASSFDTFTGELF
v_call: TRBV9; j_call: TRBJ2-2; cdr3_aa: ASSSYHSSGELF
v_call: TRBV27; j_call: TRBJ2-1; cdr3_aa: ASRPLAGSSYNEQF
v_call: TRBV18; j_call: TRBJ2-7; cdr3_aa: ASSLRQGSSESYEQY
v_call: TRBV11-2; j_call: TRBJ2-1; cdr3_aa: ASSLLLAGGNEQF
v_call: TRBV11-3; j_call: TRBJ2-2; cdr3_aa: ASSSDLFTGELF
v_call: TRBV19; j_call: TRBJ2-7; cdr3_aa: ASTPRGRSYEQY
v_call: TRBV7-9; j_call: .; cdr3_aa: ASSLAGQYEQY
v_call: TRBV10-3; j_call: TRBJ1-2; cdr3_aa: AISEYARYGYT
v_call: TRBV30; j_call: TRBJ2-5; cdr3_aa: AWSVQYGPQRWETQY
v_call: TRBV11-3; j_call: TRBJ1-1; cdr3_aa: ASSASGAPTEAF
v_call: TRBV7-8; j_call: TRBJ2-7; cdr3_aa: ASSSVAGAAYEQY
v_call: TRBV10-3; j_call: TRBJ1-6; cdr3_aa: AIRGQAGSSYNSPLH
v_call: TRBV30; j_call: TRBJ2-1; cdr3_aa: AWNSGTSSYNEQF
v_call: TRBV27; j_call: TRBJ1-5; cdr3_aa: ASSLIPGGGQPQH
v_call: TRBV29-1; j_call: TRBJ2-3; cdr3_aa: SVAAGVFTDTQY
v_call: TRBV19; j_call: TRBJ1-5; cdr3_aa: ASSIDSDRGYQPQH
v_call: TRBV7-9; j_call: TRBJ2-4; cdr3_aa: ASSFGQGSDIQY
v_call: TRBV10-3; j_call: TRBJ2-5; cdr3_aa: AIQRGAEETQY
v_call: TRBV11-2; j_call: TRBJ1-1; cdr3_aa: ASSGRQGATEAF
v_call: TRBV5-1; j_call: TRBJ2-1; cdr3_aa: ASSLPDSQYSYNEQF
v_call: TRBV4-2; j_call: TRBJ2-3; cdr3_aa: ASSQGFADASTDTQY
v_call: TRBV7-2; j_call: TRBJ2-5; cdr3_aa: ASSLARSRETQY
v_call: TRBV5-6; j_call: TRBJ2-1; cdr3_aa: ASSGGYEQF
v_call: TRBV6-1; j_call: TRBJ2-1; cdr3_aa: ASTVGRGGEQF
v_call: TRBV7-9; j_call: TRBJ1-4; cdr3_aa: SSSLEEEKLF
v_call: TRBV7-3; j_call: TRBJ2-3; cdr3_aa: ASSLGAGIRVDTQY
v_call: TRBV12-5; j_call: TRBJ2-1; cdr3_aa: ASGPGTSAYNEQF
v_call: TRBV19; j_call: TRBJ2-2; cdr3_aa: ASSMGQGGSTGELF
v_call: TRBV10-1; j_call: TRBJ2-2; cdr3_aa: ASSDSGRGTGELF
v_call: TRBV9; j_call: TRBJ2-2; cdr3_aa: ASSSQNSGGGELF
v_call: TRBV4-2; j_call: TRBJ2-2; cdr3_aa: ASSQEQSAGAWTGELF
v_call: TRBV6-6; j_call: TRBJ2-1; cdr3_aa: ASRVLGGIHNEQF
v_call: TRBV2; j_call: TRBJ1-5; cdr3_aa: ASSEWTGENQPQH
v_call: TRBV6-5; j_call: TRBJ2-1; cdr3_aa: ASRTRGYNEQF
v_call: TRBV7-2; j_call: TRBJ2-7; cdr3_aa: ASSPRAGDFMQY
v_call: TRBV5-1; j_call: TRBJ2-1; cdr3_aa: ASSFGNEQF
v_call: TRBV7-3; j_call: TRBJ2-3; cdr3_aa: ASSLTSGTDTQY
v_call: TRBV11-3; j_call: TRBJ2-1; cdr3_aa: ASSLVWGATEQF
v_call: TRBV2; j_call: TRBJ2-5; cdr3_aa: ASNNEGGTAQETQY
v_call: TRBV4-2; j_call: TRBJ2-1; cdr3_aa: ASSQEEPAEQF
v_call: TRBV9; j_call: TRBJ2-3; cdr3_aa: ASSVGSPDTQY
v_call: TRBV7-3; j_call: TRBJ2-3; cdr3_aa: ASSLTASDTQY
v_call: TRBV27; j_call: TRBJ1-1; cdr3_aa: ASSKSQYTEAF
v_call: TRBV19; j_call: TRBJ1-3; cdr3_aa: ASNDPGRRSSSGNTIY